Listed below are T cell receptor beta chains from one sample, sequenced in a study of CD8 T cells in ankylosing spondylitis. Each CDR3 protein is one row after TCRdb ran MiXCR on the 5' RACE reads. The sample carries under 450,000 distinct CDR3 sequences, roughly a sixth recorded once. Material for sequencing was blood, either unsorted or a sorted T cell fraction (not recorded which). The origin of the receptors is a male donor with ankylosing spondylitis. CDR3s include the opening cysteine and the closing phenylalanine or tryptophan. A D gene is named only where the DNA matches it firmly. Clone size is stated in some rows and not others, as once, few, many or a class when expanded.

clone_size,d_call,v_call,j_call,cdr3_aa,cdr3_nt
few,TRBD1,TRBV5-1,TRBJ1-1,CASSLASQGGYTEAFF,TGCGCCAGCAGCTTGGCCTCACAGGGGGGGTACACTGAAGCTTTCTTT
NA,TRBD1,TRBV7-2,TRBJ2-7,CASSPGTGWGYEQYF,TGTGCCAGCAGCCCAGGGACAGGTTGGGGCTACGAGCAGTACTTC
few,TRBD2,TRBV12-3/TRBV12-4,TRBJ2-7,CASSSGTRREQYF,TGTGCCAGCAGTAGTGGGACTAGGCGGGAGCAGTACTTC
few,TRBD1,TRBV6-2/TRBV6-3,TRBJ2-7,CASSKTTPTGVHEQYF,TGTGCCAGCAGTAAAACAACGCCTACAGGGGTCCACGAGCAGTACTTC
once,NA,TRBV6-2/TRBV6-3,TRBJ2-5,CASSTPGRGSGETQYF,TGTGCCAGCAGTACACCGGGGAGAGGGTCTGGGGAGACCCAGTACTTC
NA,NA,TRBV10-3,TRBJ1-5,CAISALGNQPQHF,TGTGCCATCAGTGCCCTGGGCAATCAGCCCCAGCATTTT
NA,NA,TRBV6-1,TRBJ1-6,CATGHLNSPLHF,TGTGCCACCGGACATCTTAATTCACCCCTCCACTTT
few,TRBD1,TRBV12-3/TRBV12-4,TRBJ2-7,CASSSGFGDRAFYEQYF,TGTGCCAGCAGTTCCGGCTTTGGGGACAGGGCCTTCTACGAGCAGTACTTC
many,NA,TRBV14,TRBJ2-5,CASSRDFGETQYF,TGTGCCAGCAGCCGGGACTTCGGGGAGACCCAGTACTTC
NA,NA,TRBV4-2,TRBJ1-3,CASSQDLPRGGNTIYF,TGTGCCAGCAGCCAAGATTTACCCAGGGGTGGAAACACCATATATTTT
few,NA,TRBV15,TRBJ1-1,CATSGRGYTEAFF,TGTGCCACCAGCGGCAGGGGTTACACTGAAGCTTTCTTT
many,NA,TRBV5-1,TRBJ2-2,CASSLDPPSNLGGGELFF,TGCGCCAGCAGCTTGGACCCCCCGAGCAATCTTGGAGGCGGGGAGCTGTTTTTT
NA,NA,TRBV28,TRBJ2-1,CASSFVGGSYNEQFF,TGTGCCAGCAGTTTCGTGGGCGGCTCCTACAATGAGCAGTTCTTC